This T cell receptor beta chain came from a study of blood T cells in healthy people across ages. This clonotype was picked up a small number of times. Its antigen is undetermined. A minimum of 5.5 micrograms of total RNA was extracted per sample. Whole-study findings and limits: Diversity figures derived from one million T cells were judged to underestimate the true value. Older individuals had lower TCR beta diversity per million T cells (the decline was roughly linear).

Deletions cut 0 bases from V and 5 bases from J, with 10 bases between. The germline gives CDR1 MNHNY, CDR2 SVGAGI (reference sequence). This CDR3 is built from 14 residues. For the second PCR, which ran for 7 to 11 cycles, a sample-barcoded 5' primer and a J-beta primer mix were used. TCRdb reanalysed the 5' RACE reads using MiXCR and keeps one entry per CDR3 protein. The table includes approximately 800,000 distinct CDR3 sequences, around 50% detected once. The rearrangement links TRBV6-6 to TRBJ1-2; no clear D. The sample comprised blood. The sequence was collected from a man aged 40-49 years in good health. DNA for the CDR3: TGTGCCAGCAGTTACTCCGCCGGAGGTTATGGCTACACCTTC. It yields the protein CASSYSAGGYGYTF.